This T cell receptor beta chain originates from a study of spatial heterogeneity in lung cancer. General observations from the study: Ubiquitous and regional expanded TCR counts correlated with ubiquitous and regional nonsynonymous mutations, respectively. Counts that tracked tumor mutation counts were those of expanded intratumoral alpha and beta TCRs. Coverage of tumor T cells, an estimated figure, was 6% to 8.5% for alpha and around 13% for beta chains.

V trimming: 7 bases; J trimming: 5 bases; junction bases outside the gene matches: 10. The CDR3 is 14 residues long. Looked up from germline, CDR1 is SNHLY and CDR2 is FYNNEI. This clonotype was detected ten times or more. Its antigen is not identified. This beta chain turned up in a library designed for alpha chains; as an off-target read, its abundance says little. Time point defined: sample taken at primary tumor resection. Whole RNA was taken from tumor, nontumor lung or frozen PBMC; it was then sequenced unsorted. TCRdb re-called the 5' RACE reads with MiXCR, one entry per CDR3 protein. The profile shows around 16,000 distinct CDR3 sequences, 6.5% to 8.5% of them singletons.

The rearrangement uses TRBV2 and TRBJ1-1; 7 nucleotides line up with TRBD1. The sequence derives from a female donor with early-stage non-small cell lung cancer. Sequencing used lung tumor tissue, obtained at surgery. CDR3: CASTPDRISTEAFF. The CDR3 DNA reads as TGTGCCAGCACCCCGGACAGGATTAGTACTGAAGCTTTCTTT.